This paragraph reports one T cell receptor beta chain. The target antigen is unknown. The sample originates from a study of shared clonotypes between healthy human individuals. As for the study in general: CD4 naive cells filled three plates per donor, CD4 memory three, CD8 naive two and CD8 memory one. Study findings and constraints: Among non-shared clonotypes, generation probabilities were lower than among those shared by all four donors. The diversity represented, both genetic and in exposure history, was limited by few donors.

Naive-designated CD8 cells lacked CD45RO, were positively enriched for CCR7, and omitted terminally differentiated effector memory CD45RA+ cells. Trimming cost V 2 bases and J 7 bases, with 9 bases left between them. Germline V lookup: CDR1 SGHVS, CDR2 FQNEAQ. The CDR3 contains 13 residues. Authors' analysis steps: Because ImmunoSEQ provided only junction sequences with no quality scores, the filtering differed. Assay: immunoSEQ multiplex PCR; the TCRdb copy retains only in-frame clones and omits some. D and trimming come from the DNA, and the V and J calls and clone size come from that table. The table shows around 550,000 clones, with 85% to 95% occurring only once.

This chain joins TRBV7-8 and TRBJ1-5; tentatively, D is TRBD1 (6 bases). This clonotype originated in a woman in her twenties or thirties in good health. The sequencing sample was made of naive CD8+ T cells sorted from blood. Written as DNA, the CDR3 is TGTGCCAGCAGCTTATTAAGGGGGCAGCCCCAGCATTTT. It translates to CASSLLRGQPQHF.